This T cell receptor (beta chain) was sequenced in a study of control samples from healthy donors and cancer patients. The V end was cut by 4 bases, the J end by 2 bases, with 15 bases between. This CDR3 has 15 residues. From germline, CDR1 is LGHDT and CDR2 YNNKEL (reference sequence). The protocol was immunoSEQ multiplex PCR, while the TCRdb copy is restricted to in-frame clones and leaves out a portion. The top ten hold 1.5% of the sample, which has some 200,000 clones, 91% seen once. This TCR derives from a woman between 25 and 40 years old in good health. V usage is TRBV3-1 (or the pseudogene TRBV3-2) and J usage is TRBJ2-7; perhaps TRBD2 as D (6 bases). Specimen: blood. The CDR3 bases are TGTGCCAGCAGCCGTCGCGGTAGCGGTACCTACGAGCAGTACTTC. It codes for CASSRRGSGTYEQYF.